This T cell receptor beta chain was sequenced for a study of control samples from healthy donors and cancer patients. Using immunoSEQ multiplex PCR, the repertoire was profiled, and TCRdb retains in-frame clones only, with some absent. The data show 140,000 or so clones, with about nine tenths seen just once and 4.9% held by the top ten. Looked up from germline, CDR1 is MRHNA and CDR2 is SNTAGT. The trim removed 0 bases at V and 9 bases at J, leaving 11 bases unmatched. This CDR3 has 16 amino acids. Sequencing was done on a sample of blood. The clonotype comes from a man aged 30-40 years in good health. V usage is TRBV6-4 and J usage is TRBJ2-1; 7 nucleotides line up with TRBD2. The CDR3: CASSDSAVAGGGEQFF. CDR3 nucleotide sequence: TGTGCCAGCAGTGACTCGGCAGTAGCTGGGGGGGGTGAGCAGTTCTTC.